The 6 T cell receptor beta chains given below trace back to one sample, sequenced in a study of control samples from healthy donors and cancer patients. Measured with immunoSEQ multiplex PCR; TCRdb has only the in-frame clones, and not every one. In the table there are 46,000 or so clones, roughly 93% of which are singletons. The sequenced sample consisted of PBMCs. These receptors came from a woman between 50 and 59 years old with head and neck cancer.

The CDR3 coding sequence is TGTGCCTGGAGGAGGACAGGGGTTCAAAGGGGCTACACCTTC. Protein product: CAWRRTGVQRGYTF. This chain joins TRBV30 and TRBJ1-2; 9 nucleotides line up with TRBD1. The CDR3 extends over 14 amino acids. V lost 3 bases and J lost 8; bases outside the gene matches: 10. The germline V gene has CDR1 GTSNPN and CDR2 SVGIG (reference sequence).

The chain is built from TRBV11-2 and TRBJ2-3; D might be TRBD1 (5 bases). The V end was cut by 5 bases, the J end by 0 bases, with 15 bases between. CDR1 is SGHAT and CDR2 is FQNNGV in the germline V gene. The length of the CDR3 is 16 residues. CDR3 protein: CASSVTGSTSTDTQYF. CDR3 DNA sequence: TGTGCCAGCAGCGTAACAGGATCAACTAGCACAGATACGCAGTATTTT.

The chain has TRBV25-1 and TRBJ1-1, with D perhaps matching TRBD1 (5 bases). Trimming left V 2 bases short and J 3 bases short, with 13 bases between. The CDR3 has 15 residues. Germline V gene sequence: CDR1 MGHDK, CDR2 SYGVNS. The CDR3 spells CASSEGWGGHTEAFF. In nucleotides, the CDR3 is TGTGCCAGCAGTGAAGGGTGGGGCGGCCACACTGAAGCTTTCTTT.

The CDR3 reads CASSLSWDLNTEAFF. DNA of the CDR3: TGTGCCAGCAGCTTGAGCTGGGACTTGAACACTGAAGCTTTCTTT. The chain links TRBV5-4 to TRBJ1-1, with D perhaps matching TRBD1 (5 bases). The V end was cut by 1 base, the J end by 0 bases, with 10 bases between. Germline-derived CDR1 and CDR2 are SGHNT and YYREEE (reference sequence). The CDR3 has 15 amino acids.

The chain has TRBV2 and TRBJ1-1; 7 nucleotides agree with TRBD1. CDR3 size: 15 residues. V lost 4 bases and J lost 5; bases outside the gene matches: 10. Germline-derived CDR1 and CDR2 are SNHLY and FYNNEI. The CDR3 sequence is CASSVRGTDTTEAFF. The CDR3 DNA sequence: TGTGCCAGCAGTGTAAGAGGGACAGACACAACTGAAGCTTTCTTT.

The rearrangement joins TRBV19 to TRBJ2-3, with 11 bases aligning to TRBD2. Losses at the gene ends were 5 bases for V and 6 bases for J; bases not matched to a gene: 10. This CDR3 is 16 amino acids long. CDR1 and CDR2 from the germline V gene are LNHDA and SQIVND (reference sequence). The CDR3 nucleotides are TGTGCCAGTAGTCCCTTGACTAGCGGGGTGACGGATACGCAGTATTTT. Translation gives CASSPLTSGVTDTQYF.